The clone carrying this T cell receptor beta chain was observed at least ten times. Its antigen is not known. V shed 5 bases, J shed 5 bases, and the junction held 13 bases outside the gene matches. The CDR3 extends over 18 amino acids. CDR1 is KGHDR, CDR2 SFDVKD, per germline. The data were taken from a study of neurological immune-mediated disorders. Study findings and constraints: In HTLV-1-associated myelopathy, TCR clonal expansion was greatest, whereas multiple sclerosis had the least, falling below healthy controls. Clinical features showed no association with the multiple sclerosis repertoire cluster, and MRI features showed none either.

The authors made cDNA by 5'RACE with 10-nucleotide random UMIs. From 15-18 subjects, each sequencing run yielded over 160 million TCR-beta sequences. TCRdb reanalysed the 5' RACE reads using MiXCR and keeps one entry per CDR3 protein. The sample comprises fewer than 75,000 distinct CDR3 sequences, less than 5.5% of which are singletons, and approximately 7% rests with the top ten. Sequenced: PBMCs. This clonotype originated in a man aged 25-45 years with multiple sclerosis. This chain uses TRBV24-1 with TRBJ2-1, with TRBD1 identical over 11 bases. CDR3 residues: CATSGSTGTGGSHNEQFF. The DNA for the CDR3 is TGTGCCACCAGTGGCTCAACCGGGACAGGGGGGTCCCACAATGAGCAGTTCTTC.